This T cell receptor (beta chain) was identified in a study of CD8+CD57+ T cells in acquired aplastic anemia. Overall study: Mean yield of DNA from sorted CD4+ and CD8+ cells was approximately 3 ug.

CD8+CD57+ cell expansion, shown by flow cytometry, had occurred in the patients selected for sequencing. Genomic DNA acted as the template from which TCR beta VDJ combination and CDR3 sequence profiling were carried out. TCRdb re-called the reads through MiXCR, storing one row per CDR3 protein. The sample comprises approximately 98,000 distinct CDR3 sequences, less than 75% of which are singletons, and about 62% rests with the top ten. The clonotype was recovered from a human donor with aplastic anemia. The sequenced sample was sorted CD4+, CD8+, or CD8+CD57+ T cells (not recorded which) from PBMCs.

The CDR3 DNA reads as TGTGCCAGTGGATTCCAGGGAAATTCACCCCTCCACTTT. Its translation: CASGFQGNSPLHF. V is TRBV2 and J is TRBJ1-6; D is possibly TRBD1 (5 bases). V dropped 9 bases and J dropped 7 bases, with 13 bases sitting between them. The CDR3 has 13 residues. The germline V gene has CDR1 SNHLY and CDR2 FYNNEI.